The T cell receptor (beta chain) under discussion was sequenced for a study of T cell repertoires in cytomegalovirus infection (dated by TCRdb to about 2019). With regard to the full study: Because public TCR beta signatures pointed to carriage of CMV infection together with the matching HLA type, the HLA type of each donor mattered for the analysis. Here is what the overall study found, with its caveats: In both this cohort and an independent approximately 400-donor cohort, the cumulative frequency of public TCR beta family members distinguished carriers of CMV infection plus the relevant HLA type. The ex vivo response was dominated by HLA-C-restricted CMV-specific TCR beta clonotypes, and the single most frequent clonotype in two of eight donors was supplied by these HLA-C-restricted clonotypes.

The reads were generated on an Illumina HiSeq 1500. TCRdb cleaned the public reads at Q25 with fastp, built clones with MiXCR and kept in-frame beta chains. Rows are unified per CDR3 protein, each entry keeping the most common DNA and genes. The sample table holds tens of thousands of distinct CDR3 sequences, of which approximately 22% were seen once. Around three quarters of the sample lies in the top ten. Including cysteine and phenylalanine, the CDR3 has 14 amino acids. CDR3 DNA is the only sequence kept; it has 42 bases, read in frame from the first base. Taken from the germline V gene, the CDR1 and CDR2 loops are MGHRA and YSYEKL. V is shortened by 0 bases, J by 8 bases, and the region joining them spans 11 bases. This clonotype was detected once. Its recognized antigen is unknown. No base-level quality is on record; no much larger clone is a single base apart. Single-read evidence is weak.

The V gene is TRBV4-1 and the J gene is TRBJ2-1, with no confidently assigned D gene. This clonotype originated in a human donor in good health (CMV status not recorded). Some clones in this sample may be carry-over from other donors' samples. The sample consisted of PBMCs, sequenced either directly or after in vitro stimulation (not recorded which). The CDR3 in this case is CASSQESLPHEQFF. The sequenced DNA: TGCGCCAGCAGCCAAGAGTCCCTCCCCCATGAGCAGTTCTTC.